Listed below are T cell receptor beta chains from one sample, sequenced in a study of blood T cell repertoires in COVID-19. The repertoire was sequenced with immunoSEQ multiplex PCR; TCRdb's copy has only in-frame clones and lacks some. There are about 75,000 clones in the sample; roughly 88% occur only once, and 2.5% lies in the top ten. Source material: peripheral blood. The origin of the receptors is a human donor in a cohort sampled during active COVID-19. CDR3s include the opening cysteine and the closing phenylalanine or tryptophan. The D gene is left open where the match is weak. Some rows have no size entry. The others give once, few or many, or a class for an expanded clone.

TRBV12-3/TRBV12-4,TRBJ2-2,TRBD1,13,-,TGTGCCAGTAGAGGGACAGGAGTCGGGGAGCTGTTTTTT,CASRGTGVGELFF
TRBV21-1,TRBJ2-5,-,14,-,TGTGCCAGCAGGCAGGGGGCAGGTGAGGAGACCCAGTACTTC,CASRQGAGEETQYF
TRBV30,TRBJ2-1,TRBD1,14,once,TGTGCCTGGAGCGACGACAGGGGGCATAGTGAGCAGTTCTTC,CAWSDDRGHSEQFF
TRBV4-2,TRBJ2-3,TRBD2,23,-,TGTGCCAGCAGCCAAGATAACTGGGTGAAGCGGGAGGGCCTTAGATCCCCCCCAGATACGCAGTATTTT,CASSQDNWVKREGLRSPPDTQYF
TRBV6-5,TRBJ2-3,TRBD2,14,few,TGTGCCAGCAGTACAGCGGGGGGCACAGATACGCAGTATTTT,CASSTAGGTDTQYF
TRBV6-5,TRBJ1-1,TRBD1,15,-,TGTGCCAGCAGTCCGTCAGGGGGCGGGAACACTGAAGCTTTCTTT,CASSPSGGGNTEAFF
TRBV3-1/TRBV3-2,TRBJ2-4,TRBD2,16,-,TGTGCCAGCAGCACCGCTAGCAATTTCGGTGGGGGGGTTCAGTACTTC,CASSTASNFGGGVQYF
TRBV19,TRBJ2-3,-,18,-,TGTGCCAGTACCCGCCGGGGGGCGGGAAGGAAGATCACAGATACGCAGTATTTT,CASTRRGAGRKITDTQYF
TRBV5-4,TRBJ1-1,-,15,-,TGTGCCAGCAGCTTGGGCGGCCTTTCCAGCGCTGAAGCTTTCTTT,CASSLGGLSSAEAFF
TRBV7-2,TRBJ2-3,TRBD1,13,once,TGTGCCAGCAGCTCCGACAGGGGAGATACGCAGTATTTT,CASSSDRGDTQYF
TRBV11-2,TRBJ1-2,-,17,-,TGTGCCAGCAGCCGACAGGCGATCAAAACCGAGGATTATGGCTACACCTTC,CASSRQAIKTEDYGYTF
TRBV6-6,TRBJ2-3,-,16,-,TGTGCCAGCAGTCGAACTTGGACTCCTCGAGGAGATACGCAGTATTTT,CASSRTWTPRGDTQYF
TRBV21-1,TRBJ1-1,-,15,-,TGTGCCAGCAGCAACTGGGGGGACTTGAACACTGAAGCTTTCTTT,CASSNWGDLNTEAFF
TRBV5-1,TRBJ2-1,TRBD1,14,-,TGCGCCAGCGGGTACATACAGGGGGCAAGTGAGCAGTTCTTC,CASGYIQGASEQFF
TRBV15,TRBJ2-6,-,18,-,TGTGCCACCAGCAGCGAGCCGGGACTTGAGTCTGGGGCCAACGTCCTGACTTTC,CATSSEPGLESGANVLTF
TRBV5-1,TRBJ2-5,TRBD2,15,-,TGCGCCAGCAGCAGCGGCCGGTCGGGGGGAGAGACCCAGTACTTC,CASSSGRSGGETQYF
TRBV7-9,TRBJ1-1,TRBD1,14,-,TGTGCCAGCAGCTTCGGACAGGCAAACACTGAAGCTTTCTTT,CASSFGQANTEAFF
TRBV11-2,TRBJ2-2,-,18,-,TGTGCCAGCAGCTTTTTTTTGGCCTTACAGGGAAACACCGGGGAGCTGTTTTTT,CASSFFLALQGNTGELFF
TRBV20-1,TRBJ2-1,TRBD2,16,-,TGCAGTGCTAGTAGCAGCGGGGGCAGCTCCTACAATGAGCAGTTCTTC,CSASSSGGSSYNEQFF
TRBV14,TRBJ2-7,TRBD1,14,-,TGTGCCAGCAGCCTACTTAAGGGGGCTCGAGAGCAGTACTTC,CASSLLKGAREQYF
TRBV24-1,TRBJ2-5,TRBD2,17,-,TGTGCCACCAGTGACCCATTAGCGGGAGATCAAGGGGAGACCCAGTACTTC,CATSDPLAGDQGETQYF
TRBV4-3,TRBJ2-5,TRBD1,16,-,TGCGCCAGCAGCCAAGATCCCACAGGGGGGCGGGAGACCCAGTACTTC,CASSQDPTGGRETQYF
TRBV5-6,TRBJ1-2,-,16,-,TGTGCCAGCAGCTCCCTTAACCAGGGTCGGAGCTATGGCTACACCTTC,CASSSLNQGRSYGYTF
TRBV11-3,TRBJ2-2,-,15,-,TGTGCCAGCAGCTCAGGGGCAGGGAGCACCGGGGAGCTGTTTTTT,CASSSGAGSTGELFF
TRBV19,TRBJ1-3,-,14,few,TGTGCCAGTAGTATTGGGCAGCTTGGAAACACCATATATTTT,CASSIGQLGNTIYF
TRBV29-1,TRBJ2-1,TRBD2,12,-,TGCAGCACTAGCGGGGGGGCCGGTGAGCAGTTCTTC,CSTSGGAGEQFF
TRBV28,TRBJ2-1,-,16,-,TGTGCCAGCAGTCCCCCGAGAGGGCCCCAGTACAATGAGCAGTTCTTC,CASSPPRGPQYNEQFF
TRBV3-1/TRBV3-2,TRBJ2-2,TRBD2,13,-,TGTGCCAGCGTCGCTAGCGGGGGAGAGGAGCTGTTTTTT,CASVASGGEELFF
TRBV18,TRBJ2-5,TRBD1,14,-,TGTGCCAGCTCGCTCGGGACAGGGAGAGAGACCCAGTACTTC,CASSLGTGRETQYF
TRBV7-6,TRBJ2-1,-,16,-,TGTGCCAGCAGCACTACAGGGTTCGGGTCCTACAATGAGCAGTTCTTC,CASSTTGFGSYNEQFF
TRBV18,TRBJ2-7,-,13,-,TGTGCCAGCTCACCATCACACACCTACGAGCAGTACTTC,CASSPSHTYEQYF
TRBV3-1/TRBV3-2,TRBJ2-1,TRBD2,15,-,TGTGCCAGCAGCCAGGCCGGGACTAGCGGGAATGAGCAGTTCTTC,CASSQAGTSGNEQFF
TRBV9,TRBJ2-2,TRBD1,17,-,TGTGCCAGCAGCGGGGGAAAGGGACAGTCGAACACCGGGGAGCTGTTTTTT,CASSGGKGQSNTGELFF
TRBV10-2,TRBJ2-3,-,15,-,TGCGCCAGCAGTGAGTCGGTAGTAAGCACAGATACGCAGTATTTT,CASSESVVSTDTQYF
TRBV7-2,TRBJ2-3,-,16,few,TGTGCCAGCAGCTTCGCAGGGGTAGCTGGGGCAGATACGCAGTATTTT,CASSFAGVAGADTQYF
TRBV5-1,TRBJ2-1,TRBD2,17,-,TGCGCCAGCAGCTTGCGCCGGACTAGCGGGGGGAGGGATGAGCAGTTCTTC,CASSLRRTSGGRDEQFF
TRBV19,TRBJ2-3,TRBD2,15,-,TGTGCCAGTAGGTCGACTAGCGGGAGCACAGATACGCAGTATTTT,CASRSTSGSTDTQYF
TRBV9,TRBJ1-2,TRBD1,14,few,TGTGCCAGCAGCGCACAGGGGGGGAACTATGGCTACACCTTC,CASSAQGGNYGYTF
TRBV19,TRBJ2-2,-,17,-,TGTGCCAGTAGTCCCGGGACTGCTGTGGGAAACACCGGGGAGCTGTTTTTT,CASSPGTAVGNTGELFF
TRBV6-1,TRBJ1-3,-,15,-,TGTGCCAGCAGTGAGGGCAGTTACTCTGGAAACACCATATATTTT,CASSEGSYSGNTIYF
TRBV4-3,TRBJ2-2,TRBD2,16,-,TGCGCCAGCAGCCAAGCGCTAGCGGGAGGGAGCGGGGAGCTGTTTTTT,CASSQALAGGSGELFF
TRBV12-5,TRBJ1-1,TRBD1,18,-,TGTGCTAGTGGTTTGGTATTGGGACAGGTAAACATGAACACTGAAGCTTTCTTT,CASGLVLGQVNMNTEAFF
TRBV5-4,TRBJ2-1,TRBD2,15,-,TGTGCCAGCAGCCCGTGGCGGGGGTCCACAAATGAGCAGTTCTTC,CASSPWRGSTNEQFF
TRBV23-1,TRBJ2-7,-,16,-,TGCGCCAGCAGTCAATCGAGCCAGGGGGGCTCCTACGAGCAGTACTTC,CASSQSSQGGSYEQYF
TRBV15,TRBJ2-1,-,13,medium-sized,TGTGCCACCAGCAAAGCGGCCTACAATGAGCAGTTCTTC,CATSKAAYNEQFF
TRBV4-1,TRBJ1-1,-,15,-,TGCGCCAGCAGCCGAGGACCCGCCGGGGACACTGAAGCTTTCTTT,CASSRGPAGDTEAFF
TRBV30,TRBJ2-2,-,14,-,TGTGCCTGGAGCTTAAAGGGGGTGGCCGGGGAGCTGTTTTTT,CAWSLKGVAGELFF
TRBV7-9,TRBJ2-7,TRBD2,15,-,TGTGCCAGCAGTCCGCCGGGACTAGCGGCATTCGAGCAGTACTTC,CASSPPGLAAFEQYF
TRBV28,TRBJ2-7,-,13,-,TGTGCCAGCAGCCCGGGGATCGCCTACGAGCAGTACTTC,CASSPGIAYEQYF
TRBV30,TRBJ1-2,TRBD1,13,-,TGTGCCTGGAGTCGGGACAGGCCCTATGGCTACACCTTC,CAWSRDRPYGYTF
TRBV7-8,TRBJ2-3,TRBD1,14,-,TGTGCCAGCAGCCGAGACAGGGTAACAGATACGCAGTATTTT,CASSRDRVTDTQYF
TRBV5-1,TRBJ2-1,-,16,once,TGCGCCAGCAGCTTGGGAGGGGGTCAGTATAGTAATGAGCAGTTCTTC,CASSLGGGQYSNEQFF
TRBV2,TRBJ1-6,-,14,-,TGTGCCAGCAGTGGTTCGGGGGGCGCGACACCCCTCCACTTT,CASSGSGGATPLHF
TRBV6-2/TRBV6-3,TRBJ2-7,TRBD1,17,-,TGTGCCAGCAGTTACTCCTCGACAGGGGCGCTGACCTACGAGCAGTACTTC,CASSYSSTGALTYEQYF
TRBV5-4,TRBJ2-5,-,13,-,TGTGCCAGCAGCCGAGGGTCTCAAGAGACCCAGTACTTC,CASSRGSQETQYF
TRBV28,TRBJ2-7,-,15,once,TGTGCCAGCAGTTTATTCGGGGGAGGCGCCTACGAGCAGTACTTC,CASSLFGGGAYEQYF
TRBV3-1/TRBV3-2,TRBJ1-4,TRBD1,14,once,TGTGCCAGCAGCCAAGGGACAGGGGCCGAAAAACTGTTTTTT,CASSQGTGAEKLFF
TRBV30,TRBJ2-1,TRBD2,15,-,TGTGCCTGGAGGGTATCTAGCGGGTCCTACAATGAGCAGTTCTTC,CAWRVSSGSYNEQFF
TRBV7-2,TRBJ2-1,TRBD2,15,-,TGTGCCAGCAGCTTAGGTTGGGGGGGTGGAGGCGAGCAGTTCTTC,CASSLGWGGGGEQFF
TRBV10-2,TRBJ1-3,TRBD1,15,-,TGCGCCAGCAGCTCAACAGGGGGCGCAGGAAACACCATATATTTT,CASSSTGGAGNTIYF